Sequencing of this T cell receptor (beta chain) was carried out in a study of shared clonotypes between healthy human individuals. Across the whole study: Donors had three CD4 naive, three CD4 memory, two CD8 naive and one CD8 memory plate apiece. Study-wide results and caveats: About 5% was the fraction of naive CD4 clonotypes found shared across a few donors.

Naive CD8 cells lacked CD45RO, underwent positive selection for CCR7 and left out terminally differentiated effector memory CD45RA+ cells. The donors, all of them Caucasian adults, lived in Nashville, Tennessee. A remark on this clone: Its specificity is unknown.

Here immunoSEQ multiplex PCR was the method, and the copy in TCRdb shows in-frame clones only, minus some. The data contain under 2,000,000 clones, just under 95% of them singletons. After removal of 5 bases from V and 2 bases from J, the junction contained 6 bases not matched to a gene. The CDR3 consists of 14 residues. In germline, CDR1 is MNHEY, CDR2 SMNVEV (reference sequence). This sequence was found in a young man in good health. The material sequenced was naive CD8+ T cells sorted from blood. The rearrangement joins TRBV27 to TRBJ2-7, with 7 bases aligning to TRBD2. The chain's CDR3 is CASSGGGTTYEQYF. In DNA, the CDR3 is TGTGCCAGCAGTGGGGGAGGGACTACCTACGAGCAGTACTTC.